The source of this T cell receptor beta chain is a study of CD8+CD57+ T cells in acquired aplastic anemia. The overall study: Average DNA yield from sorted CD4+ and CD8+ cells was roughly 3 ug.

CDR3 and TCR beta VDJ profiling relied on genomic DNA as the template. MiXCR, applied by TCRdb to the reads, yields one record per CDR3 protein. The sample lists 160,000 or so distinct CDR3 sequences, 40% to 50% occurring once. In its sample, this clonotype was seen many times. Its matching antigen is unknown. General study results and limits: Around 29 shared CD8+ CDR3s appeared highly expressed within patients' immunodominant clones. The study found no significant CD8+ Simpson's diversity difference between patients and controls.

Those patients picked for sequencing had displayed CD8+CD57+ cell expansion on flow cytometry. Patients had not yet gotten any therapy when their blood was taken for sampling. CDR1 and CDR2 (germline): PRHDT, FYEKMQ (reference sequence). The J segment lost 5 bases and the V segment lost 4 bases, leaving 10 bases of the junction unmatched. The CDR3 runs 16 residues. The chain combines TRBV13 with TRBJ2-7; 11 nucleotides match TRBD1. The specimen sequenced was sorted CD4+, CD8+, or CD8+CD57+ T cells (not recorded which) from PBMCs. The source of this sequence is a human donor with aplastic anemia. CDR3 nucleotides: TGTGCCAGCAGCTCAACAGTGGGACAGGGGGTAGACGAGCAGTACTTC. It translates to CASSSTVGQGVDEQYF. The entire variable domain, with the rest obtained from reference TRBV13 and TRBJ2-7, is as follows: AAGVIQSPRHLIKEKRETATLKCYPIPRHDTVYWYQQGPGQDPQFLISFYEKMQSDKGSIPDRFSAQQFSDYHSELNMSSLELGDSALYFCASSSTVGQGVDEQYFGPGTRLTVT.